This TCR beta chain stems from a study of blood T cell repertoires in COVID-19 (dated by TCRdb to 2020 to 2021). At the level of the whole study: Samples covering the acute and convalescent phases of COVID-19 were provided by collaborators in the United States, Italy and Spain. The prospective study material was composed of cDNA or gDNA derived from T cells, B-cell-depleted T cells, or PBMCs. The dataset comprised deeply sampled blood TCRbeta repertoires from subjects exposed to, actively infected with, or recovered from COVID-19. A freely available public database, intended as a resource for researchers studying the immune response to SARS-CoV-2, is where the repertoires were released. Samples were obtained from the ongoing ImmuneRACE study (first 160 participants) and from some 1,300 subjects provided by 6 global collaborators. A de-identified subject ID, COVID-19 status, age in years and sex were almost always included in the sample metadata. Where available, HLA class I and class II types were taken from metadata supplied by the sample provider and were not determined by assay-based typing.

At one collaborating source in Seattle, patients were enrolled during active infection and were followed longitudinally through the course of disease. The collaborating institutions used their own protocols to collect whole blood in K2EDTA tubes. For TCRbeta analysis, collaborators shipped samples in one of three forms: frozen whole blood, isolated PBMCs, or DNA extracted from either of those sample types. Overall study outcomes, separate from this receptor: How much clinical and demographic metadata was included differed by source and by participant, and the metadata was provided uncurated.

This clone was picked up one time. Its antigen has not been determined. Base qualities are not provided; no much larger clone lies one nucleotide away. The immunoSEQ Assay, a bias-controlled multiplex PCR, was used to amplify TCRbeta CDR3 regions from genomic DNA. The study's processing was this. The number of nucleated cells in each sample was estimated by amplification of reference gene primers within the assay. Sequence reads were collapsed and filtered to measure the absolute abundance of every unique TCRbeta CDR3 rearrangement. For each sample, productive Simpson clonality was calculated as the square root of Simpson's diversity index across productive rearrangements. TCRdb took this table from immuneACCESS and kept in-frame rearrangements with V and J called. Such tables lack part of the clones; where checked against another copy, unresolved V genes explain under half of the gap, and the rest is unexplained. The V and J calls and clone size were taken over from that table, and D and trimming were inferred from the DNA. In this sample the table shows 250,000 or so clones, roughly 86% of which occur a single time. The ten largest clonotypes hold more than 4.5% of the sample.

CDR1 and CDR2, looked up from the germline V gene, are SGHAT and FQNNGV. The CDR3 measures 15 amino acids from cysteine to phenylalanine. The CDR3 DNA has 45 bases and is translated from base 1. V and J are truncated by 4 bases and 3 bases respectively, leaving an intervening sequence of 12 bases. The sequence is built from TRBV11-2 and TRBJ1-4; confidence is insufficient to name the D gene. The clonotype was recovered from a woman in her sixties or seventies with COVID-19, enrolled during active disease. Sequencing input: peripheral blood. The nucleotides read TGTGCCAGCAGCTGGAGGTCAGCGGCTAATGAAAAACTGTTTTTT. Its amino acids are CASSWRSAANEKLFF.